The next 8 T cell receptor beta chains were all read from a single sample in a study of vaccination and CD4 T cells after COVID-19. Their cognate antigens are unknown. Treatment noted: roughly ten-day PBMC culture with coronavirus spike peptide pools or control peptides (ViraFEST assay). The unexposed donor's CD4+ T cells were collected before the COVID-19 pandemic (2011-2018). The study sequenced cultured CD4+ T cell DNA using the Oncomine TCR Beta short-read assay. TCRdb reanalysed the PCR reads using MiXCR and keeps one entry per CDR3 protein. The sample holds approximately 7,100 distinct CDR3 sequences, 41% seen once. The specimen sequenced was CD4+ T cells from blood, cultured in vitro. These TCRs come from a human donor in good health.

In this sample, this clonotype is medium-sized. The chain couples TRBV15 to TRBJ1-2; possible D gene TRBD1, 5 bases. The CDR3 runs 13 residues. Between the trimmed V and J ends, which lost 5 bases and 3 bases, there was a span of 10 bases. Germline V gene data show CDR1 as LNHNV and CDR2 as YYDKDF (reference sequence). The CDR3: CATSWGRDYGYTF. The CDR3 region has the DNA TGTGCCACCAGCTGGGGCAGGGACTATGGCTACACCTTC.

The rearrangement joins TRBV12-3 or TRBV12-4 to TRBJ1-2, with no clear D. V was pared by 3 bases and J by 4 bases, with 12 bases between. This CDR3 comprises 14 residues. The DNA of the CDR3 is TGTGCCAGCAGTTTTAAACGGGGTATCTATGGCTACACCTTC. Protein sequence: CASSFKRGIYGYTF.

The chain links TRBV6-1 to TRBJ1-2; D may be TRBD1 (5 bases). V shed 6 bases and J shed 8 bases, with 19 bases lying between them. Germline assignment: CDR1 MNHNS and CDR2 SASEGT. The CDR3 runs 14 residues. The CDR3 region is CASRVDIWGRGYTF. The CDR3 bases are TGTGCCAGCAGGGTCGACATTTGGGGCCGCGGCTACACCTTC.

This clonotype has only a few counts. The genes are TRBV10-3 and TRBJ1-2; no clear D gene. Germline V gene sequence: CDR1 ENHRY, CDR2 SYGVKD. The CDR3 has 12 residues. V was pared by 6 bases and J by 6 bases, with 11 bases between. CDR3 nucleotides: TGTGCCATCAGCAGCCAGAAGGATGGCTACACCTTC. Its translation is CAISSQKDGYTF.

The V and J genes are TRBV6-5 and TRBJ2-3; weak D call: TRBD2 (5 bases). The CDR3 has 17 residues. Between the trimmed V and J ends, which lost 0 bases and 0 bases, there was a span of 13 bases. The germline CDR1 and CDR2 sequences are MNHEY and SVGAGI. CDR3 nucleotides: TGTGCCAGCAGTTACTCGATCCCAGCGGTTAGCACAGATACGCAGTATTTT. It is translated as CASSYSIPAVSTDTQYF.

This sequence joins TRBV6-1 and TRBJ1-1, with D possibly TRBD1 on 6 matching bases. Trimming took off 6 bases at V and 0 bases at J, with 14 bases between the two ends. Germline-derived CDR1 and CDR2 are MNHNS and SASEGT. CDR3 length: 15 amino acids. The CDR3 DNA reads TGTGCCAGCAGACGAGGGACAACTTTGAACACTGAAGCTTTCTTT. This codes for CASRRGTTLNTEAFF.

The CDR3 region is CSARESNQPQHF. CDR3 bases: TGCAGTGCTAGAGAGAGCAATCAGCCCCAGCATTTT. The V gene is TRBV20-1, the J gene TRBJ1-5; D not certain. Trimming removed 0 bases at V and 1 base at J, with 1 base between. The CDR3 spans 12 residues. The germline gives CDR1 DFQATT, CDR2 SNEGSKA (reference sequence).

V gene TRBV6-1 combines with J gene TRBJ2-3, with D perhaps TRBD1 (5 bases). The ends were cut back, 4 bases at V and 5 bases at J, with 10 bases in the middle. Germline loops: CDR1 MNHNS, CDR2 SASEGT. This CDR3 is built from 13 residues. This CDR3 reads CASSAYQGDTQYF. CDR3 DNA sequence: TGTGCCAGCAGTGCATATCAGGGAGATACGCAGTATTTT.